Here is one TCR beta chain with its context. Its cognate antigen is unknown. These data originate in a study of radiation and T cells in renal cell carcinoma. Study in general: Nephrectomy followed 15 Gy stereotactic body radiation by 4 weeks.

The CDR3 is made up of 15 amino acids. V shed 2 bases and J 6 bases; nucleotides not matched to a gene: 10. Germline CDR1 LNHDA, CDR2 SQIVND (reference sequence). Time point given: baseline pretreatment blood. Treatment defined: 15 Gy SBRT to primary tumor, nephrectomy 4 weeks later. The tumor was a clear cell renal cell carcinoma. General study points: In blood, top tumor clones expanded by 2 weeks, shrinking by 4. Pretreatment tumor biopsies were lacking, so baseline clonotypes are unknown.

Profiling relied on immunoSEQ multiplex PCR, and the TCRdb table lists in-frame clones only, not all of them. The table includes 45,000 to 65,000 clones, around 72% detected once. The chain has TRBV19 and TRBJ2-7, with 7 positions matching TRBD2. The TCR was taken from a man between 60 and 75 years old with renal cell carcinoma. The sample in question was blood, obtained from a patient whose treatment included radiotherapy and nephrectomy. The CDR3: CASSINSGAGSEQYF. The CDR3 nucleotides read TGTGCCAGTAGTATAAACAGCGGGGCGGGTTCCGAGCAGTACTTC.